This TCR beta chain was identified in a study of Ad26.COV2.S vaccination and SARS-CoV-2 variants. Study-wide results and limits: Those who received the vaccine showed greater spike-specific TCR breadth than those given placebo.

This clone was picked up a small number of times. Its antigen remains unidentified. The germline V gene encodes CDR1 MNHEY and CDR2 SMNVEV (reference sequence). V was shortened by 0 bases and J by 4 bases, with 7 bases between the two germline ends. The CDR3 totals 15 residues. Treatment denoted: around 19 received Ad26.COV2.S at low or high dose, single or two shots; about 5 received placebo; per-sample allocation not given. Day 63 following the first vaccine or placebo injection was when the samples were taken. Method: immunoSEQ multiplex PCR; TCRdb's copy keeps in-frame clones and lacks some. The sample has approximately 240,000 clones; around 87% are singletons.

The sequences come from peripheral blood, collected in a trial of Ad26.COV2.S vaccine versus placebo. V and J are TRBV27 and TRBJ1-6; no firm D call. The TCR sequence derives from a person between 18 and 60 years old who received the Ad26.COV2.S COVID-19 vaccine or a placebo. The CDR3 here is CASSLSIRYNSPLHF. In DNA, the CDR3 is TGTGCCAGCAGTTTATCTATCCGGTATAATTCACCCCTCCACTTT.